The 5 T cell receptor beta chains below come from one sample, sequenced in a study of CD8+ T cells in alopecia areata. Treatment reported: oral pan-JAK inhibitor, 5-10 mg twice daily. Sequencing used cDNA as its template, made by extracting RNA and reverse transcribing it. Data came from immunoSEQ multiplex PCR; TCRdb stores just in-frame clones and leaves some out. The sample yields 150,000 to 200,000 clones, roughly 60% seen once. The sample was CD4+ T cells sorted from blood, taken at week 24, from a patient treated with tofacitinib. These receptors all stem from a human donor with alopecia areata.

The rearrangement uses TRBV5-1 and TRBJ2-2; D is unclear. The CDR3 spans 12 residues. In germline, CDR1 is SGHRS, CDR2 YFSETQ. Trimming cost V 1 base and J 6 bases, with 4 bases left between them. This CDR3 is CASSLPPGELFF. CDR3 bases: TGCGCCAGCAGCTTGCCCCCCGGGGAGCTGTTTTTT.

Of note for this clone: Its ends do not fully match the called genes, so a read error is possible. The chain carries TRBV9 and TRBJ2-7; TRBD2 is a possible D gene (5 bases). Per the germline V gene, CDR1 is SGDLS and CDR2 is YYNGEE. This CDR3 region has 14 residues. In DNA form, the CDR3 reads TGTGCCAGCAGGGTAGGAGGTGTAGATGTCGAGCAGTACTTC. It is translated as CASRVGGVDVEQYF.

This sequence joins TRBV29-1 and TRBJ2-1, with 9 bases matching TRBD2. Germline CDR1 SQVTM, CDR2 ANQGSEA. CDR3 size: 15 residues. The J segment lost 4 bases and the V segment lost 0 bases, leaving 4 bases of the junction unmatched. CDR3 coding DNA: TGCAGCGTTGAAGATGAGCGGGGGGCGTACAATGAGCAGTTCTTC. Its protein is CSVEDERGAYNEQFF.

V is TRBV9 and J is TRBJ2-5, with 9 nucleotides matching TRBD2. CDR3 length: 15 amino acids. Germline V CDR1 and CDR2: SGDLS, YYNGEE. The V segment lost 4 bases and the J segment 0 bases; nucleotides outside the gene matches: 4. The CDR3 region is CASSRLAENQETQYF. The CDR3, as DNA: TGTGCCAGCAGCCGACTAGCGGAGAACCAAGAGACCCAGTACTTC.

The chain joins TRBV29-1 to TRBJ2-1, with 9 bases identical to TRBD2. Per the germline V gene, CDR1 is SQVTM and CDR2 is ANQGSEA. The CDR3 sequence is 16 residues long. The ends lost 1 base at V and 7 bases at J; junction bases unmatched: 11. The CDR3 loop is CSVEVFASGAGNEQFF. Here the CDR3 DNA reads TGCAGCGTTGAAGTCTTCGCTAGCGGGGCGGGTAATGAGCAGTTCTTC.